Each of the 30 T cell receptor beta chains below was sequenced from the same sample in a study of cytomegalovirus exposure and HLA in healthy donors. The PCR had 60 Vbeta and 13 Jbeta primers. TCRdb's table, derived via immunoSEQ multiplex PCR, lists solely in-frame clones and lacks some. The sample includes tens of thousands of clones, roughly 70% of them seen just once. Sequenced: PBMCs. Source of these receptors: a woman aged 55-75 years in good health and CMV-seropositive.

This chain uses TRBV20-1 with TRBJ2-7; 8 nucleotides agree with TRBD1. V lost 7 bases and J lost 6; bases outside the gene matches: 5. CDR3 length equals 11 residues. CDR1 and CDR2 from the germline V gene are DFQATT and SNEGSKA (reference sequence). The CDR3 sequence is CSGAGGGEQYF. The CDR3 bases are TGCAGTGGGGCAGGGGGCGGCGAGCAGTACTTC.

This clone has only a few counts. This chain joins TRBV4-2 and TRBJ2-6, with D possibly TRBD2 on 6 matching bases. This CDR3 comprises 12 residues. Per the germline V gene, CDR1 is LGHNA and CDR2 is YNFKEQ. V lost 8 bases and J lost 8, with 10 bases in between. In nucleotides, the CDR3 is TGTGCCAGCGGGGGGAATTCCAACGTCCTGACTTTC. It translates to CASGGNSNVLTF.

This clone showed up just a few times. The chain links TRBV27 to TRBJ2-5, with 12 bases aligning to TRBD2. In germline, CDR1 is MNHEY, CDR2 SMNVEV (reference sequence). CDR3 length: 15 amino acids. With V trimmed by 2 bases and J by 2 bases, 0 bases remained unmatched. The CDR3 nucleotides read TGTGCCAGCAGTTTACTAGCGGGGGGGCAAGAGACCCAGTACTTC. Translating it yields CASSLLAGGQETQYF.

The rearrangement uses TRBV5-4 and TRBJ1-5; D is unresolved. Trimming cost V 0 bases and J 6 bases, with 13 bases left between them. CDR1 and CDR2 from the germline V gene are SGHNT and YYREEE (reference sequence). The CDR3 is 15 residues long. The CDR3 region has the DNA TGTGCCAGCAGCTTGGACTCATCCGAGGGTCAGCCCCAGCATTTT. Encoded protein: CASSLDSSEGQPQHF.

The chain combines TRBV7-9 with TRBJ2-7; TRBD1 aligns across 7 bases. Germline CDR1 SEHNR, CDR2 FQNEAQ (reference sequence). Losses at the gene ends were 3 bases for V and 0 bases for J; bases not matched to a gene: 8. The CDR3 length is 16 residues. CDR3 sequence: CASSFLSTGSSYEQYF. CDR3 DNA: TGTGCCAGCAGCTTCCTCTCGACAGGGAGCTCCTACGAGCAGTACTTC.

The rearrangement uses TRBV10-3 and TRBJ1-3; perhaps TRBD1 as D (5 bases). V lost 2 bases to trimming and J lost 1 base, with 9 bases between them. CDR3 length equals 15 residues. Germline CDR1 ENHRY, CDR2 SYGVKD. As DNA, the CDR3 is TGTGCCATCAGTGAGCGGGGGAAGTCTGGAAACACCATATATTTT. Translation gives CAISERGKSGNTIYF.

Notes on this clone: One end of the junction does not line up with germline, which may come from a read error. This sequence joins TRBV2 and TRBJ2-7; 10 positions agree with TRBD1. The CDR3 spans 13 residues. Germline CDR1 and CDR2: SNHLY and FYNNEI. As DNA, the CDR3 is TGTGCCAGCAGTGAAGCTCCGGGACAGGGGATAGCCTTC. This gives the protein CASSEAPGQGIAF.

This chain joins TRBV7-9 and TRBJ2-7, with 8 bases fitting TRBD1. The CDR3 runs 13 residues. Germline CDR1 is SEHNR and CDR2 is FQNEAQ (reference sequence). This chain's CDR3 is CVMDRVSSYEQYF. The CDR3 DNA is TGTGTGATGGACAGGGTCTCTTCCTACGAGCAGTACTTC.

The chain employs TRBV7-8 and TRBJ2-3, with 9 bases identical to TRBD2. The germline V gene has CDR1 SGHVS and CDR2 FQNEAQ. Trimming at V came to 4 bases and at J to 1 base, leaving 3 bases not matched to a gene. This CDR3 is 15 amino acids long. The CDR3 loop reads CASSSLAGGTDTQYF. DNA for the CDR3: TGTGCCAGCAGCTCCTTAGCGGGGGGCACAGATACGCAGTATTTT.

The chain uses TRBV21-1 and TRBJ2-3; the table's D gene call, TRBD2, was not cross checked with the DNA. TRBV21-1 is flagged as a pseudogene. This CDR3 has 10 residues. The CDR3 protein is CGSRIDTQYF. For the CDR3, the DNA is TGTGGGTCGCGCATAGATACGCAGTATTTT.

The chain employs TRBV7-9 and TRBJ1-1, with D perhaps matching TRBD1 (5 bases). The CDR3 runs 13 residues. Trimming removed 2 bases from V and 7 bases from J, with 11 bases in between. Germline V gene sequence: CDR1 SEHNR, CDR2 FQNEAQ (reference sequence). CDR3 nucleotide sequence: TGTGCCAGCAGCTTAATCCAGGGCGGTGAAGCTTTCTTT. It is translated as CASSLIQGGEAFF.

The chain recombines TRBV6-7 with TRBJ2-5; a weak D match, TRBD1 (5 bases). TRBV6-7 qualifies as an ORF whose function is uncertain. The CDR3 is made up of 15 amino acids. V was pared by 0 bases and J by 4 bases, with 12 bases between. Written as DNA, the CDR3 is TGTGCCAGCAGTTACTCCCCAGGGATCGCAGAGACCCAGTACTTC. This encodes CASSYSPGIAETQYF.

The chain combines TRBV19 with TRBJ2-7; no definite D call. The CDR3 length is 16 residues. Trimming stripped 3 bases from V and 0 bases from J, with 15 bases between. Germline lookup yields CDR1 LNHDA and CDR2 SQIVND (reference sequence). In DNA form, the CDR3 reads TGTGCCAGTAGTATGAATGTATACGAGTACTCCTACGAGCAGTACTTC. Its protein is CASSMNVYEYSYEQYF.

The J gene is TRBJ1-2, the V gene TRBV7-8; D might be TRBD1 (5 bases). Germline CDR1 reads SGHVS; CDR2 reads FQNEAQ. The CDR3 has 16 amino acids. With 2 bases removed from V and 4 bases from J, the gap between germline ends came to 17 bases. The CDR3 DNA sequence: TGTGCCAGCAGCTTATCAGCCAGGGACTACGGCTATGGCTACACCTTC. Residues: CASSLSARDYGYGYTF. The whole variable domain, remainder taken from reference TRBV7-8 and TRBJ1-2, is GAGVSQSPRYKVAKRGQDVALRCDPISGHVSLFWYQQALGQGPEFLTYFQNEAQLDKSGLPSDRFFAERPEGSVSTLKIQRTQQEDSAVYLCASSLSARDYGYGYTFGSGTRLTVV.

The chain has TRBV2 and TRBJ2-3, with TRBD1 matching 9 bases. The CDR3 totals 17 residues. V lost 5 bases, J lost 3 bases, and 12 bases stayed unmatched. Germline V gives CDR1 SNHLY, CDR2 FYNNEI. The CDR3 spells CASSSAPGQGETDTQYF. The CDR3 DNA is TGTGCCAGCAGTTCTGCACCGGGACAGGGTGAAACAGATACGCAGTATTTT.

Comment on this clone: The sample has other DNA sequences that encode this CDR3 too. V gene TRBV4-2 combines with J gene TRBJ1-2; D uncertain. This CDR3 comprises 14 residues. The germline V gene has CDR1 LGHNA and CDR2 YNFKEQ. V was clipped by 0 bases and J by 3 bases, with 8 bases between them. CDR3 bases: TGTGCCAGCAGCCAAGAAACCGGAGACTATGGCTACACCTTC. It yields the protein CASSQETGDYGYTF.

The chain joins TRBV18 to TRBJ1-1, with D possibly matching TRBD1 (6 bases). V lost 2 bases, J lost 4 bases, and 14 bases lay in between. CDR1 KGHSH and CDR2 LQKENI come from the germline V gene. The CDR3 runs to 15 residues. The CDR3 DNA is TGTGCCAGCTCACCAGGGTCAGGGGTGGGCACTGAAGCTTTCTTT. Its protein is CASSPGSGVGTEAFF.

The chain employs TRBV5-1 and TRBJ1-2; D uncertain. Trimming cost V 4 bases and J 0 bases, with 10 bases left between them. Per the germline V gene, CDR1 is SGHRS and CDR2 is YFSETQ. The CDR3 runs 14 residues. The CDR3 sequence: CASSVDGSNYGYTF. Written as DNA, the CDR3 is TGCGCCAGCAGCGTGGACGGGTCTAACTATGGCTACACCTTC.

The V and J genes are TRBV29-1 and TRBJ2-5, with a possible D match to TRBD2 (6 bases). V lost 0 bases, J lost 13 bases, and 15 bases lay in between. The CDR3 length is 12 residues. CDR1 and CDR2 from the germline V gene are SQVTM and ANQGSEA. The CDR3 DNA is TGCAGCGTTGAAGAAGGAGGGCAGGGTTCGTACTTC. Protein: CSVEEGGQGSYF.

The J gene is TRBJ2-1, the V gene TRBV2, with 7 bases lining up with TRBD2. Germline-derived CDR1 and CDR2 are SNHLY and FYNNEI. The trim removed 10 bases at V and 7 bases at J, leaving 10 bases unmatched. The CDR3 runs to 13 residues. DNA for the CDR3: TGTGCCAACAGCGGGGTCGCTTGGAATGAGCAGTTCTTC. Translation: CANSGVAWNEQFF.

This clone was seen only a few times. J is TRBJ1-6 and V is TRBV7-9; 8 nucleotides line up with TRBD1. Germline-derived CDR1 and CDR2 are SEHNR and FQNEAQ (reference sequence). V gave up 1 base and J gave up 7 bases; unmatched junction bases: 3. CDR3 length: 15 residues. CDR3 sequence reads: CASSLDDRGNSPLHF. CDR3 DNA sequence: TGTGCCAGCAGCTTAGACGACAGGGGCAATTCACCCCTCCACTTT.

The rearrangement uses TRBV28 and TRBJ1-5, with TRBD1 matching over 11 bases. This CDR3 is 15 amino acids long. In germline, CDR1 is MDHEN, CDR2 SYDVKM. Trimming removed 8 bases from V and 6 bases from J; junction bases left unmatched: 9. CDR3 nucleotide sequence: TGTGCCAGCCTGCTCGGGACAGGGGGGATTCAGCCCCAGCATTTT. It codes for CASLLGTGGIQPQHF.

The rearrangement uses TRBV10-3 and TRBJ1-5; no clear D. CDR3 length: 14 amino acids. Germline V gives CDR1 ENHRY, CDR2 SYGVKD. Trimming left V 5 bases short and J 0 bases short, with 8 bases between. The DNA for the CDR3 is TGTGCCATCAGTCAGGATTATAGCAATCAGCCCCAGCATTTT. It codes for CAISQDYSNQPQHF.

There are a few counts of this clone. The rearrangement joins TRBV28 to TRBJ1-5, with D possibly being TRBD1 (5 bases). The length of the CDR3 is 14 residues. Germline loops: CDR1 MDHEN, CDR2 SYDVKM. Trimming left V 5 bases short and J 7 bases short, with 15 bases between. The CDR3 region has the DNA TGTGCCAGCAGTAACTTCGAAGGGGCCCAGCCCCAGCATTTT. It translates to CASSNFEGAQPQHF. Full variable domain (rest looked up from reference TRBV28 and TRBJ1-5): DVKVTQSSRYLVKRTGEKVFLECVQDMDHENMFWYRQDPGLGLRLIYFSYDVKMKEKGDIPEGYSVSREKKERFSLILESASTNQTSMYLCASSNFEGAQPQHFGDGTRLSIL.

The sample holds a few counts of this clone. This rearrangement joins TRBV5-6 to TRBJ1-2; D gene uncertain. From germline, CDR1 is SGHDT and CDR2 YYEEEE. CDR3 length: 12 residues. V lost 3 bases and J lost 11, with 14 bases in between. The CDR3 protein is CASSSDRLRYTF. DNA of the CDR3: TGTGCCAGCAGCTCGGACCGACTACGGTACACCTTC.

The V and J genes are TRBV10-3 and TRBJ2-7; TRBD2 aligns across 7 bases. The CDR3 is 14 residues long. CDR1 is ENHRY, CDR2 SYGVKD, per germline. Losses at the gene ends were 8 bases for V and 6 bases for J; bases not matched to a gene: 13. The CDR3 sequence is CAISEGKPGGEQYF. In DNA, the CDR3 is TGTGCCATCTCCGAAGGCAAGCCGGGGGGCGAGCAGTACTTC.

The chain has TRBV5-6 and TRBJ1-1; 7 nucleotides align to TRBD1. CDR3 length: 13 amino acids. Germline V gives CDR1 SGHDT, CDR2 YYEEEE. Losses at the gene ends were 7 bases for V and 7 bases for J; bases not matched to a gene: 10. The chain's CDR3 is CASCGRDSFEAFF. The CDR3 DNA follows: TGTGCCAGCTGTGGAAGGGACAGCTTTGAAGCTTTCTTT.

This clone was observed a single time. The gene calls are TRBV7-6 and TRBJ2-1; TRBD2 matches at 7 bases. CDR1 and CDR2 from the germline V gene are SGHVS and FNYEAQ. The CDR3 has 16 amino acids. V shed 1 base, J shed 4 bases, and the junction held 7 bases outside the gene matches. The CDR3 region is CASSLDQGGGYNEQFF. CDR3 sequence (DNA): TGTGCCAGCAGCTTAGATCAGGGCGGGGGATACAATGAGCAGTTCTTC.

The chain links TRBV11-2 to TRBJ2-5, with D perhaps TRBD2 (5 bases). Trimming pared 6 bases from V and 4 bases from J, leaving 18 bases between. CDR3 length: 15 amino acids. The germline CDR1 and CDR2 sequences are SGHAT and FQNNGV. In nucleotides, the CDR3 is TGTGCCAGCAGTCAAACTGGGAATGAGGGAGAGACCCAGTACTTC. Its protein is CASSQTGNEGETQYF. Looking up the rest from reference TRBV11-2 and TRBJ2-5 gives the full variable domain: EAGVAQSPRYKIIEKRQSVAFWCNPISGHATLYWYQQILGQGPKLLIQFQNNGVVDDSQLPKDRFSAERLKGVDSTLKIQPAKLEDSAVYLCASSQTGNEGETQYFGPGTRLLVL.

There are a few counts of this clone. This chain uses TRBV4-3 with TRBJ1-1; D remains ambiguous. The V and J ends lost 0 bases and 1 base respectively, with 9 bases between them. Germline V gene data show CDR1 as LGHNA and CDR2 as YSLEER. The CDR3 has 15 residues. The CDR3 region has the DNA TGCGCCAGCAGCCAAGACGGGAGCGGGAACACTGAAGCTTTCTTT. Residues: CASSQDGSGNTEAFF.